The next 26 T cell receptor beta chains were all read from a single sample in a study of blood T cell repertoires in COVID-19. The data were produced by immunoSEQ multiplex PCR, yet TCRdb's version contains in-frame clones alone and is incomplete. The table shows more than 70,000 clones, with around 90% occurring only once. The sample was peripheral blood. These receptors were taken from a woman between 45 and 60 years old with active or convalescent COVID-19.

This chain links TRBV20-1 with TRBJ1-3; D possibly corresponds to TRBD1 (6 bases). Per germline, CDR1 DFQATT and CDR2 SNEGSKA (reference sequence). Trimming stripped 3 bases from V and 10 bases from J, with 13 bases between. The CDR3 runs 12 residues. The CDR3 loop reads CSASVGARTIYF. CDR3 bases: TGCAGTGCTAGTGTGGGGGCCCGGACCATATATTTT.

This clone was seen once. The V gene is TRBV10-3, the J gene TRBJ2-5, with TRBD2 identical over 8 bases. Per germline, CDR1 ENHRY and CDR2 SYGVKD. The V and J ends lost 8 bases and 4 bases, in that order; junction bases with no gene match: 3. The CDR3 loop spans 12 amino acids. CDR3 in amino acids: CAIGAGVETQYF. The CDR3 DNA sequence: TGTGCCATCGGAGCGGGGGTAGAGACCCAGTACTTC.

The chain has TRBV7-2 and TRBJ2-6, with D possibly matching TRBD1 (6 bases). The CDR3 runs 17 residues. Per the germline V gene, CDR1 is SGHTA and CDR2 is FQGNSA. V lost 0 bases and J 1 base, leaving 10 bases between the germline ends. The CDR3 sequence is CASSLAVRGSGANVLTF. The CDR3 DNA reads TGTGCCAGCAGCTTAGCCGTCAGGGGTTCTGGGGCCAACGTCCTGACTTTC.

This clone was counted a few times. The rearrangement uses TRBV5-1 and TRBJ2-3; 15 positions match TRBD2. The CDR3 is 19 residues long. V lost 4 bases, J lost 5 bases, and 14 bases stayed unmatched. Germline V lookup: CDR1 SGHRS, CDR2 YFSETQ. The CDR3: CASSLWTSGGARYEDTQYF. CDR3 in DNA: TGCGCCAGCAGCCTTTGGACTAGCGGGGGGGCTAGATATGAAGATACGCAGTATTTT.

The table lists this clone with a count of one. The chain is built from TRBV5-5 and TRBJ1-2; D call uncertain. This CDR3 is built from 14 residues. Germline CDR1 and CDR2: SGHKS and YYEKEE (reference sequence). Trimming stripped 0 bases from V and 2 bases from J, with 8 bases between. CDR3 sequence: CASSLVPENYGYTF. CDR3 bases: TGTGCCAGCAGCTTGGTGCCGGAGAACTATGGCTACACCTTC.

This CDR3 reads CASSPTATGNTIYF. CDR3 in DNA: TGTGCCAGCTCACCGACAGCAACTGGAAACACCATATATTTT. The J gene is TRBJ1-3, the V gene TRBV18, with D possibly TRBD1 on 5 matching bases. The length of the CDR3 is 14 residues. V was clipped by 3 bases and J by 2 bases, with 8 bases between them. Germline V gives CDR1 KGHSH, CDR2 LQKENI.

The CDR3 coding sequence is TGTGCCAGCAGACTGAGGGAACTAGCGGGGCTGGTTAATGAGCAGTTCTTC. Amino acids: CASRLRELAGLVNEQFF. The chain has TRBV7-8 and TRBJ2-1, with 10 positions matching TRBD2. The germline V gene encodes CDR1 SGHVS and CDR2 FQNEAQ. After removal of 6 bases from V and 7 bases from J, the junction contained 15 bases not matched to a gene. CDR3 size: 17 residues.

The chain combines TRBV9 with TRBJ2-3; 9 positions match TRBD1. From germline, CDR1 is SGDLS and CDR2 YYNGEE. CDR3 length: 16 amino acids. The junction had 4 bases not matched to a gene; V was cut back by 0 bases and J by 2 bases. CDR3 sequence: CASSVVGQGITDTQYF. CDR3 in DNA: TGTGCCAGCAGCGTAGTTGGACAGGGGATCACAGATACGCAGTATTTT.

The rearrangement joins TRBV5-5 to TRBJ2-1; no reliable D call. V was trimmed by 4 bases and J by 4 bases, leaving 3 bases between them. Germline lookup yields CDR1 SGHKS and CDR2 YYEKEE (reference sequence). This CDR3 comprises 11 residues. The CDR3 DNA follows: TGTGCCAGCAGCCCATACAATGAGCAGTTCTTC. This codes for CASSPYNEQFF.

The chain couples TRBV7-2 to TRBJ1-1; TRBD1 might be the D (6 bases). Trimming left V 3 bases short and J 5 bases short, with 13 bases between. The CDR3 has 14 residues. Looked up from germline, CDR1 is SGHTA and CDR2 is FQGNSA. Here the CDR3 reads CASSLLGAGTEAFF. The CDR3, as DNA: TGTGCCAGCAGCTTGCTGGGGGCAGGGACTGAAGCTTTCTTT.

V usage is TRBV5-6 and J usage is TRBJ2-6; 7 positions agree with TRBD1. The CDR3 length is 15 residues. The germline V gene encodes CDR1 SGHDT and CDR2 YYEEEE. J gave up 2 bases and V 2 bases, and 1 base lay outside the gene matches. The CDR3 sequence is CASSFQGAGANVLTF. Here the CDR3 DNA reads TGTGCCAGCAGCTTCCAGGGGGCTGGGGCCAACGTCCTGACTTTC.

The rearrangement links TRBV11-2 to TRBJ2-7; a possible D gene is TRBD1 (5 bases). The CDR3 totals 12 residues. Germline V gene sequence: CDR1 SGHAT, CDR2 FQNNGV. V was clipped by 5 bases and J by 4 bases, with 9 bases between them. CDR3 DNA: TGTGCCAGCAGCCCACAGGTATACGAGCAGTACTTC. It codes for CASSPQVYEQYF. Full variable domain (outside the CDR3, taken from reference TRBV11-2 and TRBJ2-7): EAGVAQSPRYKIIEKRQSVAFWCNPISGHATLYWYQQILGQGPKLLIQFQNNGVVDDSQLPKDRFSAERLKGVDSTLKIQPAKLEDSAVYLCASSPQVYEQYFGPGTRLTVT.

V and J are TRBV14 and TRBJ1-1; D unresolved. This CDR3 is 14 amino acids long. V was clipped by 5 bases and J by 0 bases, with 10 bases between them. Germline V gene lookup returns CDR1 SGHDN and CDR2 FVKESK. The CDR3 loop is CASSTWPMNTEAFF. CDR3 nucleotides: TGTGCCAGCAGCACCTGGCCGATGAACACTGAAGCTTTCTTT. The complete variable domain, with remaining parts taken from reference TRBV14 and TRBJ1-1, reads EAGVTQFPSHSVIEKGQTVTLRCDPISGHDNLYWYRRVMGKEIKFLLHFVKESKQDESGMPNNRFLAERTGGTYSTLKVQPAELEDSGVYFCASSTWPMNTEAFFGQGTRLTVV.

V usage is TRBV10-3 and J usage is TRBJ1-1, with a tentative D call TRBD1 (5 bases). Germline values: CDR1 ENHRY, CDR2 SYGVKD. The V and J ends lost 6 bases and 1 base respectively, with 12 bases between them. The CDR3 is 14 residues long. This CDR3 reads CAIRPADRNTEAFF. CDR3 bases: TGTGCCATCAGGCCAGCTGACAGGAACACTGAAGCTTTCTTT.

The rearrangement uses TRBV5-5 and TRBJ1-1; 7 bases align to TRBD1. Looked up from germline, CDR1 is SGHKS and CDR2 is YYEKEE (reference sequence). The CDR3 spans 13 residues. With 4 bases clipped from V and 4 bases from J, the junction kept 4 bases outside the gene matches. The CDR3 nucleotides read TGTGCCAGCAGCCTTCAGGGGGGCACTGAAGCTTTCTTT. It encodes CASSLQGGTEAFF.

The V and J genes are TRBV3-1 (or the pseudogene TRBV3-2) and TRBJ1-1; TRBD1 matches 7 bases. This CDR3 contains 14 residues. The germline V gene has CDR1 LGHDT and CDR2 YNNKEL (reference sequence). The V segment lost 4 bases and the J segment 5 bases; nucleotides outside the gene matches: 7. CDR3 amino acids: CASSLQQGGTEAFF. The CDR3 coding sequence is TGTGCCAGCAGCCTCCAGCAGGGGGGAACTGAAGCTTTCTTT.

This chain links TRBV19 with TRBJ1-1, with 9 bases aligning to TRBD1. V lost 6 bases, J lost 5 bases, and 7 bases stayed unmatched. CDR1 is LNHDA and CDR2 is SQIVND in the germline V gene (reference sequence). CDR3 size: 14 residues. CDR3 region: CASSTTGGWTEAFF. CDR3 nucleotides: TGTGCCAGTAGCACCACAGGGGGCTGGACTGAAGCTTTCTTT.

The V and J genes are TRBV5-1 and TRBJ2-3; D is unclear. Germline V gives CDR1 SGHRS, CDR2 YFSETQ. This CDR3 has 15 amino acids. Trimming pared 4 bases from V and 5 bases from J, leaving 17 bases between. The chain's CDR3 is CASSPPKLPGDTQYF. In nucleotides, the CDR3 is TGCGCCAGCAGCCCCCCCAAGCTTCCGGGAGATACGCAGTATTTT.

The chain has TRBV4-1 and TRBJ2-1, with TRBD2 matching over 11 bases. The germline CDR1 and CDR2 sequences are MGHRA and YSYEKL. V shed 1 base, J shed 3 bases, and the junction held 5 bases outside the gene matches. The CDR3 runs to 17 residues. CDR3 nucleotide sequence: TGCGCCAGCAGCCAAGGACTAGCGGGGACCAACTACAATGAGCAGTTCTTC. As protein: CASSQGLAGTNYNEQFF.

V is TRBV6-1 and J is TRBJ2-6, with unresolved D. Germline CDR1 is MNHNS and CDR2 is SASEGT. The CDR3 is made up of 14 amino acids. V was shortened by 1 base and J by 2 bases, with 3 bases between the two germline ends. The CDR3 protein is CASSEGPGANVLTF. The CDR3 DNA is TGTGCCAGCAGTGAAGGGCCTGGGGCCAACGTCCTGACTTTC.

V and J are TRBV7-8 and TRBJ1-2, with D unresolved. The CDR3 covers 14 residues. V lost 2 bases and J 4 bases, leaving 11 bases between the germline ends. From germline, CDR1 is SGHVS and CDR2 FQNEAQ. In nucleotides, the CDR3 is TGTGCCAGCAGCTTATTTCCGGCAGGCTATGGCTACACCTTC. Translating it yields CASSLFPAGYGYTF.

The chain combines TRBV12-5 with TRBJ1-1, with TRBD1 as a possible D gene (5 bases). Trimming took 0 bases from V and 3 from J, leaving 20 bases between them. CDR1 and CDR2 from the germline V gene are LGHNT and FRNRAP. The CDR3 is 18 amino acids. For the CDR3, the DNA is TGTGCTAGTGGTTTGGTACTCACGAGCTCGGGGGGGTACACTGAAGCTTTCTTT. It specifies CASGLVLTSSGGYTEAFF.

This clone was observed many times. V is TRBV7-9 and J is TRBJ1-1; the match to TRBD1 covers 7 bases. There are 15 residues in the CDR3. Germline V gene data show CDR1 as SEHNR and CDR2 as FQNEAQ (reference sequence). V lost 5 bases to trimming and J lost 4 bases; unmatched junction nucleotides: 10. In DNA form, the CDR3 reads TGTGCCAGCAGCGGGTCAGGGGGAGGCGGCACTGAAGCTTTCTTT. It is translated as CASSGSGGGGTEAFF. The whole variable domain, remainder taken from reference TRBV7-9 and TRBJ1-1, is DTGVSQNPRHKITKRGQNVTFRCDPISEHNRLYWYRQTLGQGPEFLTYFQNEAQLEKSRLLSDRFSAERPKGSFSTLEIQRTEQGDSAMYLCASSGSGGGGTEAFFGQGTRLTVV.

This clone has just a few counts. J is TRBJ2-3 and V is TRBV10-1, with 8 positions matching TRBD1. The CDR3 has 15 residues. With 6 bases clipped from V and 2 bases from J, the junction kept 7 bases outside the gene matches. Germline V gene data show CDR1 as WNHNN and CDR2 as SYGVQD (reference sequence). As DNA, the CDR3 is TGCGCCAGCAGACGGACAGGGCTCAACACAGATACGCAGTATTTT. Encoded protein: CASRRTGLNTDTQYF.

This clone appeared a single time. The CDR3 reads CASSLIGATGELFF. The CDR3 coding sequence is TGTGCCAGCAGCTTGATTGGGGCCACCGGGGAGCTGTTTTTT. This rearrangement joins TRBV7-2 to TRBJ2-2, with D possibly matching TRBD1 (5 bases). The V and J ends lost 3 bases and 4 bases respectively, with 9 bases between them. The CDR3 contains 14 residues. Germline assignment: CDR1 SGHTA and CDR2 FQGNSA.

The chain combines TRBV18 with TRBJ1-1; the match to TRBD1 covers 9 bases. The ends lost 4 bases at V and 3 bases at J; junction bases unmatched: 0. Per the germline V gene, CDR1 is KGHSH and CDR2 is LQKENI. The CDR3 sequence is 13 residues long. The CDR3 DNA reads as TGTGCCAGCTCACGGACAGGGGACACTGAAGCTTTCTTT. Amino acids: CASSRTGDTEAFF.